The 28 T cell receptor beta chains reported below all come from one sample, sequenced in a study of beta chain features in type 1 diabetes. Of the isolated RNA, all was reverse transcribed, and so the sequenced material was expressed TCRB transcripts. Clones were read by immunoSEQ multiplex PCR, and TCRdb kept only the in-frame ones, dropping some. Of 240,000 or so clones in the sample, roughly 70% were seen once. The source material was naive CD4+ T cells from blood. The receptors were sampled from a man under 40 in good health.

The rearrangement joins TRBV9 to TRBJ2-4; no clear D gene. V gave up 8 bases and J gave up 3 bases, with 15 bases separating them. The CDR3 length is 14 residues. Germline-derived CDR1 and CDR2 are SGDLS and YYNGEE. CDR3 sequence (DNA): TGTGCCAGACGAGGTAGACGAGTCAAAAACATTCAGTACTTC. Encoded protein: CARRGRRVKNIQYF.

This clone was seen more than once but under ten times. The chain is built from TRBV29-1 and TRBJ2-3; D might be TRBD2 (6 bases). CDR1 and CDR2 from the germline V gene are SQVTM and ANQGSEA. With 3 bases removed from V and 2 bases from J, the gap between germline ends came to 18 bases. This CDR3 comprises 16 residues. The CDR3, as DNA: TGCAGCGTTGACGGGATTGCGGGGCGCCACACAGATACGCAGTATTTT. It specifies CSVDGIAGRHTDTQYF.

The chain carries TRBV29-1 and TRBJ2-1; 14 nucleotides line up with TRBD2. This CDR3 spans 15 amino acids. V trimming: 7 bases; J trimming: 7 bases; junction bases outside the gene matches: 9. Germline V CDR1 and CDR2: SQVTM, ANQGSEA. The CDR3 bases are TGCAGCGCCTCACGGACTAGCGGGGGGAAGAATGAGCAGTTCTTC. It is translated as CSASRTSGGKNEQFF.

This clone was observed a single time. The CDR3 is CAWSVMQVSGELFF. The CDR3 bases are TGTGCCTGGAGTGTAATGCAGGTCTCCGGGGAGCTGTTTTTT. The V and J genes are TRBV30 and TRBJ2-2; D gene unclear. Trimming removed 0 bases from V and 6 bases from J, with 11 bases in between. The CDR3 covers 14 residues. Germline V gene lookup returns CDR1 GTSNPN and CDR2 SVGIG (reference sequence).

CDR3 in amino acids: CASSGGPEGYTF. The CDR3 bases are TGTGCCAGCAGTGGTGGGCCAGAGGGCTACACCTTC. The genes are TRBV25-1 and TRBJ1-2; unclear D gene. Germline V gene data show CDR1 as MGHDK and CDR2 as SYGVNS. This CDR3 contains 12 residues. Trimming took off 4 bases at V and 8 bases at J, with 11 bases between the two ends.

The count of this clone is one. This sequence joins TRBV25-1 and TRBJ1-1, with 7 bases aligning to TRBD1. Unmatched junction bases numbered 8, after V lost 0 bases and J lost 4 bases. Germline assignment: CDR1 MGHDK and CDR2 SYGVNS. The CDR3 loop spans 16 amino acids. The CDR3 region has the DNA TGTGCCAGCAGTGAATATCAGGGAGGGGGCGTCACTGAAGCTTTCTTT. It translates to CASSEYQGGGVTEAFF.

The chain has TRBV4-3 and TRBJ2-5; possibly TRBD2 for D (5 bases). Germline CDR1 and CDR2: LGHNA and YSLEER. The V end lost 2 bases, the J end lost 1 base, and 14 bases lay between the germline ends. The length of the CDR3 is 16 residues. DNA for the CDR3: TGCGCCAGCAGCCAATCATACGGACTGGCCCAAGAGACCCAGTACTTC. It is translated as CASSQSYGLAQETQYF.

CDR3 nucleotides: TGTGCCTGGGCGACCAACTCAGGGTTTTTGCAGCCCCAGCATTTT. This translates into CAWATNSGFLQPQHF. The rearrangement uses TRBV30 and TRBJ1-5; TRBD1 is a possible D gene (5 bases). The CDR3 is 15 amino acids. CDR1 is GTSNPN, CDR2 SVGIG, per germline (reference sequence). V was trimmed by 5 bases and J by 7 bases, leaving 21 bases between them.

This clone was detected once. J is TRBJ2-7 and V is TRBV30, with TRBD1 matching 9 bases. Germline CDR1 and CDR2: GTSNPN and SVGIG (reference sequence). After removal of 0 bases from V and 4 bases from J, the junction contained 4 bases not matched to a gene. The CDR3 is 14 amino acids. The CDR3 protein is CAWSVRGQGYEQYF. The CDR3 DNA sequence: TGTGCCTGGAGTGTACGGGGACAGGGTTACGAGCAGTACTTC.

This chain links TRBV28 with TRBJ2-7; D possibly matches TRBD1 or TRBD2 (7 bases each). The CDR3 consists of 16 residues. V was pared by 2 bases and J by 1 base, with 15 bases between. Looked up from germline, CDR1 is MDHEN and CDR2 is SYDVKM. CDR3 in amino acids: CASSLAGGGPSYEQYF. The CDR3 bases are TGTGCCAGCAGTTTAGCAGGGGGAGGGCCTTCCTACGAGCAGTACTTC.

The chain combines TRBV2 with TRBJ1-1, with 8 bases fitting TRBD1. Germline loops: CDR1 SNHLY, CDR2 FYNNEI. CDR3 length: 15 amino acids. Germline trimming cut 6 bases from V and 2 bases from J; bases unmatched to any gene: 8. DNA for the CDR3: TGTGCCAGCAGGAAAGACACAGGGGGTAACACTGAAGCTTTCTTT. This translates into CASRKDTGGNTEAFF.

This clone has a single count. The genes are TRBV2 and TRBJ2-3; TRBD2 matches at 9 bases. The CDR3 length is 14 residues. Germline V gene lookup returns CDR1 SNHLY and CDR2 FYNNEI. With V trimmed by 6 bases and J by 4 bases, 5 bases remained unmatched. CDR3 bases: TGTGCCAGCAGCCTAGCGGGGCGAGCAGATACGCAGTATTTT. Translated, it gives CASSLAGRADTQYF. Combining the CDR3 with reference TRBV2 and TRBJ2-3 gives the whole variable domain EPEVTQTPSHQVTQMGQEVILRCVPISNHLYFYWYRQILGQKVEFLVSFYNNEISEKSEIFDDQFSVERPDGSNFTLKIRSTKLEDSAMYFCASSLAGRADTQYFGPGTRLTVL.

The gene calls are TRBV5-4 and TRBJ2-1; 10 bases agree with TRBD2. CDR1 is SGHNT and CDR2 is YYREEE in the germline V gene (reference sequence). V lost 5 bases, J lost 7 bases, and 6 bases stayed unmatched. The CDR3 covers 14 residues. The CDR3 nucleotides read TGTGCCAGCAGACCGACACTAGCGGGAAATGAGCAGTTCTTC. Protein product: CASRPTLAGNEQFF.

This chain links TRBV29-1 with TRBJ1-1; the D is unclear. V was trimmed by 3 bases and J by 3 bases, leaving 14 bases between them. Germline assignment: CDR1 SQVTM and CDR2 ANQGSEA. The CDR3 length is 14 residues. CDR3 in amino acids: CSVESSSGHTEAFF. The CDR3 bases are TGCAGCGTTGAGTCTTCAAGTGGGCACACTGAAGCTTTCTTT.

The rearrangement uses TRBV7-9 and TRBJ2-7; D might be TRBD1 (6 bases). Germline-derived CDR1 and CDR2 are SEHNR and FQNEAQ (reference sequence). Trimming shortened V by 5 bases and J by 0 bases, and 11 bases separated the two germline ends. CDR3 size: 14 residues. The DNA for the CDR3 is TGTGCCAGCAGCCCAGGACAGAGCTCCTACGAGCAGTACTTC. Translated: CASSPGQSSYEQYF.

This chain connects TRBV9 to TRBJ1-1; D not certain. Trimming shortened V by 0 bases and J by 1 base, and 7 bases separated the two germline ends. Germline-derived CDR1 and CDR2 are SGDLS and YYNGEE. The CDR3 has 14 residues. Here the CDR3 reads CASSVGNTNTEAFF. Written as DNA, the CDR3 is TGTGCCAGCAGCGTAGGGAACACGAACACTGAAGCTTTCTTT.

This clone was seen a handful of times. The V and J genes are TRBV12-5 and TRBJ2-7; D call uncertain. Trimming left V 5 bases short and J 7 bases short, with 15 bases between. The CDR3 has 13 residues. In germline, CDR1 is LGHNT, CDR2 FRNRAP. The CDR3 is CASGTSERKEQYF. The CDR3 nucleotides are TGTGCTAGTGGTACTTCGGAGAGGAAAGAGCAGTACTTC. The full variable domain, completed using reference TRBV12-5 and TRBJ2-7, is DARVTQTPRHKVTEMGQEVTMRCQPILGHNTVFWYRQTMMQGLELLAYFRNRAPLDDSGMPKDRFSAEMPDATLATLKIQPSEPRDSAVYFCASGTSERKEQYFGPGTRLTVT.

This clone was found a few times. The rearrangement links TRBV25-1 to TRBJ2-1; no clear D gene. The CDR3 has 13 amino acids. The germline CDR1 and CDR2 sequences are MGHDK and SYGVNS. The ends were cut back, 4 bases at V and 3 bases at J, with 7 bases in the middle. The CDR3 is CASSGRNYNEQFF. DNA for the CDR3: TGTGCCAGCAGTGGCAGGAACTACAATGAGCAGTTCTTC.

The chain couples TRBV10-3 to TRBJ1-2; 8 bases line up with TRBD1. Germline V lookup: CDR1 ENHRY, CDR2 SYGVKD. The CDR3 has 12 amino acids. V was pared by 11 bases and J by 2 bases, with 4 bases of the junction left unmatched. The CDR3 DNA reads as TGTGCCGTGGGACAGGACAACTATGGCTACACCTTC. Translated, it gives CAVGQDNYGYTF.

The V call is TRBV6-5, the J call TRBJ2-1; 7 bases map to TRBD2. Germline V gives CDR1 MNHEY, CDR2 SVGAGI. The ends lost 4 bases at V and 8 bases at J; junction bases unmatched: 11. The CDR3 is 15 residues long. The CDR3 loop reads CASSFDDGGRDEQFF. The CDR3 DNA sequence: TGTGCCAGCAGTTTCGATGACGGGGGGAGGGATGAGCAGTTCTTC.

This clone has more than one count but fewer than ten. The CDR3, as DNA: TGCAGCGCGGGACTAGCGTACAATGAGCAGTTCTTC. Its translation is CSAGLAYNEQFF. V gene TRBV29-1 combines with J gene TRBJ2-1; TRBD2 aligns across 10 bases. The V and J ends lost 7 bases and 4 bases, in that order; junction bases with no gene match: 1. The CDR3 is made up of 12 amino acids. Germline lookup yields CDR1 SQVTM and CDR2 ANQGSEA.

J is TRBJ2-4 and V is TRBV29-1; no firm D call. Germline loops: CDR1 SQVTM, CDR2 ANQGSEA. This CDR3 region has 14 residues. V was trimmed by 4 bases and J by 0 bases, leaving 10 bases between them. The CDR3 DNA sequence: TGCAGCGTTGCGGGTTTACTAGCCAAAAACATTCAGTACTTC. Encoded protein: CSVAGLLAKNIQYF.

CDR3 region: CASSEFGPGECSPLHF. As DNA, the CDR3 is TGTGCCAGCAGTGAATTCGGGCCCGGAGAGTGTTCACCCCTCCACTTT. The chain uses TRBV25-1 and TRBJ1-6; no clear D. The CDR3 is made up of 16 amino acids. The V gene lost 1 base and the J gene lost 9 bases, with 16 bases spanning the gap. CDR1 and CDR2 (germline): MGHDK, SYGVNS.

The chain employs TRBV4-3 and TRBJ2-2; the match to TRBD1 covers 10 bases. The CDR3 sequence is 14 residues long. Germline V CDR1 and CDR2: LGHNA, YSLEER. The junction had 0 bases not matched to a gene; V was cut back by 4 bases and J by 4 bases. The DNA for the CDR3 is TGCGCCAGCAGCCGGACAGGGGGCACCGGGGAGCTGTTTTTT. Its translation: CASSRTGGTGELFF.

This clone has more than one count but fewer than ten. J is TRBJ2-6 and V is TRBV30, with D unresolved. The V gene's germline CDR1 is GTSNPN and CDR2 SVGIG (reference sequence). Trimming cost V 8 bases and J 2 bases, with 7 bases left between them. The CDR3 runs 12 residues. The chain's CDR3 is CALGTGANVLTF. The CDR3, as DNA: TGTGCCCTAGGGACTGGGGCCAACGTCCTGACTTTC.

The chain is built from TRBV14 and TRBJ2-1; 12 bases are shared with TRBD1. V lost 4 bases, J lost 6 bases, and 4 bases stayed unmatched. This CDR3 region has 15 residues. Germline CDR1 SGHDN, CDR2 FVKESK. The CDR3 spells CASSLRDRGLNEQFF. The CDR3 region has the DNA TGTGCCAGCAGCCTCCGGGACAGGGGGCTCAATGAGCAGTTCTTC.

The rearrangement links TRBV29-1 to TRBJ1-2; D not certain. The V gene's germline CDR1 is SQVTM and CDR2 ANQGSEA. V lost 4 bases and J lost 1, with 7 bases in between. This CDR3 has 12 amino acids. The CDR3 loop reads CSVGAVNYGYTF. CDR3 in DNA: TGCAGCGTTGGGGCAGTTAACTATGGCTACACCTTC.

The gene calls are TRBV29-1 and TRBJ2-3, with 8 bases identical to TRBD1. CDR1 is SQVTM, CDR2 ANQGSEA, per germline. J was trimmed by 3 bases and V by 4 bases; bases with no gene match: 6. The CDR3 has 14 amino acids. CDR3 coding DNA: TGCAGCGTTGTCGTGCAGGGGGCGACAGATACGCAGTATTTT. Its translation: CSVVVQGATDTQYF.